Each of the 3 T cell receptor beta chains below was sequenced from the same sample in a study of neurological immune-mediated disorders. One entry per CDR3 protein results from TCRdb running MiXCR on the 5' RACE reads. The sample contains 45,000 to 65,000 distinct CDR3 sequences, approximately 4% of which appear only once. The sequencing input was PBMCs. These receptors were obtained from a man between 50 and 59 years old with multiple sclerosis.

This clonotype was recorded many times. The chain employs TRBV6-1 and TRBJ2-1; D is perhaps TRBD2 (6 bases). The V gene lost 6 bases and the J gene lost 4 bases, with 13 bases spanning the gap. CDR3 length: 14 amino acids. Germline values: CDR1 MNHNS, CDR2 SASEGT. CDR3 loop: CASRVSGKYNEQFF. The CDR3, as DNA: TGTGCCAGCAGGGTTAGCGGCAAATACAATGAGCAGTTCTTC.

This clonotype was detected many times. This sequence joins TRBV7-9 and TRBJ1-1; D is ambiguous. Trimming left V 1 base short and J 7 bases short, with 7 bases between. This CDR3 is 12 amino acids long. Germline-derived CDR1 and CDR2 are SEHNR and FQNEAQ (reference sequence). The CDR3, as DNA: TGTGCCAGCAGCTTAGGGTACCTTGAAGCTTTCTTT. Its protein is CASSLGYLEAFF. Full variable domain (outside the CDR3, taken from reference TRBV7-9 and TRBJ1-1): DTGVSQNPRHKITKRGQNVTFRCDPISEHNRLYWYRQTLGQGPEFLTYFQNEAQLEKSRLLSDRFSAERPKGSFSTLEIQRTEQGDSAMYLCASSLGYLEAFFGQGTRLTVV.

This clonotype was counted at least ten times. This rearrangement joins TRBV19 to TRBJ2-1; the match to TRBD2 covers 9 bases. The trim removed 3 bases at V and 4 bases at J, leaving 4 bases unmatched. The CDR3 covers 15 residues. In germline, CDR1 is LNHDA, CDR2 SQIVND (reference sequence). The CDR3 DNA is TGTGCCAGTAGTATTTCTAGCGGGGCGTACAATGAGCAGTTCTTC. Translating it yields CASSISSGAYNEQFF. Combining the CDR3 with reference TRBV19 and TRBJ2-1 gives the whole variable domain DGGITQSPKYLFRKEGQNVTLSCEQNLNHDAMYWYRQDPGQGLRLIYYSQIVNDFQKGDIAEGYSVSREKKESFPLTVTSAQKNPTAFYLCASSISSGAYNEQFFGPGTRLTVL.